These 10 T cell receptor beta chains were all obtained from the same sample, sequenced in a study of beta chain features in type 1 diabetes. The isolated RNA, all of it, was reverse transcribed, so expressed TCRB transcripts were what got sequenced. Generated by immunoSEQ multiplex PCR, the TCRdb table keeps only in-frame clones and is missing some. The sample shows about 320,000 clones, about 15% of them seen only once. The specimen was central memory CD4+ T cells from blood. All receptors derive from a young man in good health.

Ten or more counts support this clone. The gene calls are TRBV27 and TRBJ2-7, with a tentative D call TRBD2 (5 bases). This CDR3 is 14 amino acids long. In germline, CDR1 is MNHEY, CDR2 SMNVEV (reference sequence). Trimming removed 5 bases at V and 5 bases at J, with 16 bases between. For the CDR3, the DNA is TGTGCCAGCAGTCCCACTAGACTGGTAGACGAGCAGTACTTC. Translating it yields CASSPTRLVDEQYF.

This clone was observed a few times. J is TRBJ1-3 and V is TRBV2; the D gene is possibly TRBD1 (6 bases). The CDR3 has 14 amino acids. V lost 6 bases and J lost 1, with 10 bases in between. Germline values: CDR1 SNHLY, CDR2 FYNNEI. CDR3 residues: CASRPTGSGNTIYF. CDR3 sequence (DNA): TGTGCCAGCAGACCCACAGGGTCTGGAAACACCATATATTTT.

The J gene is TRBJ1-5, the V gene TRBV6-1; D not resolved. Trimming cost V 1 base and J 1 base, with 8 bases left between them. The CDR3 sequence is 15 residues long. The germline V gene encodes CDR1 MNHNS and CDR2 SASEGT. In DNA form, the CDR3 reads TGTGCCAGCAGTGAAGGTGGGGTCAGCAATCAGCCCCAGCATTTT. Translating gives CASSEGGVSNQPQHF.

This clone was recorded many times. The chain has TRBV15 and TRBJ1-1; D call uncertain. Trimming removed 2 bases at V and 5 bases at J, with 9 bases between. The CDR3 loop spans 13 amino acids. Germline V gene sequence: CDR1 LNHNV, CDR2 YYDKDF (reference sequence). The CDR3 bases are TGTGCCACCAGCAGATCCGGGCGGACTGAAGCTTTCTTT. It yields the protein CATSRSGRTEAFF.

Only a few counts were recorded for this clone. V is TRBV5-4 and J is TRBJ2-7; D is perhaps TRBD2 (6 bases). In germline, CDR1 is SGHNT, CDR2 YYREEE (reference sequence). The CDR3 is 14 amino acids. V lost 2 bases, J lost 6 bases, and 15 bases lay in between. The DNA of the CDR3 is TGTGCCAGCAGCTTCGGGACTGCACTCACCGAGCAGTACGTC. It encodes CASSFGTALTEQYV.

This chain connects TRBV7-6 to TRBJ1-1, with D unresolved. The CDR3 extends over 13 amino acids. With 5 bases removed from V and 0 bases from J, the gap between germline ends came to 7 bases. Germline CDR1 reads SGHVS; CDR2 reads FNYEAQ. In DNA form, the CDR3 reads TGTGCCAGCAGCCCCTCCCTGAACACTGAAGCTTTCTTT. It translates to CASSPSLNTEAFF.

Comment on this clone: This CDR3 is also generated by other DNA sequences in the sample. The rearrangement uses TRBV27 and TRBJ2-1; 10 bases line up with TRBD2. Losses at the gene ends were 2 bases for V and 2 bases for J; bases not matched to a gene: 0. The CDR3 is 15 amino acids. Germline CDR1 MNHEY, CDR2 SMNVEV (reference sequence). In nucleotides, the CDR3 is TGTGCCAGCAGTTTACTAGCGGGGGCCTACAATGAGCAGTTCTTC. Protein sequence: CASSLLAGAYNEQFF.

V gene TRBV11-2 combines with J gene TRBJ2-3; D not resolved. The germline V gene has CDR1 SGHAT and CDR2 FQNNGV. V gave up 3 bases and J gave up 0 bases, with 10 bases separating them. CDR3 length equals 15 residues. The CDR3 region is CASSFSDGSTDTQYF. CDR3 in DNA: TGTGCCAGCAGCTTCAGCGACGGTAGCACAGATACGCAGTATTTT.

The CDR3 is CASSHPTRLADHTDTQYF. The CDR3 DNA is TGCGCCAGCAGCCACCCCACGAGACTAGCGGACCACACAGATACGCAGTATTTT. The chain links TRBV5-1 to TRBJ2-3, with 9 nucleotides matching TRBD2. Germline assignment: CDR1 SGHRS and CDR2 YFSETQ. CDR3 length: 18 amino acids. Trimming took 4 bases from V and 2 from J; bases not matched to a gene: 14.

The chain joins TRBV5-1 to TRBJ2-2, with 10 bases fitting TRBD2. The germline gives CDR1 SGHRS, CDR2 YFSETQ. The CDR3 has 14 amino acids. With V trimmed by 6 bases and J by 4 bases, 3 bases remained unmatched. CDR3 loop: CASNGLAATGELFF. In DNA form, the CDR3 reads TGCGCCAGCAACGGACTAGCGGCCACCGGGGAGCTGTTTTTT.